This T cell receptor (beta chain) was profiled in a study of blood T cell repertoires in COVID-19. Study-level information: Sites across the United States, Italy and Spain contributed samples from acute and convalescent COVID-19. From T cells, B-cell-depleted T cells, or PBMCs came the material, which was cDNA or gDNA.

Original analysis: Amplifying reference gene primers gave estimates of nucleated cell counts. Data came from immunoSEQ multiplex PCR; TCRdb stores just in-frame clones and leaves some out. The D gene and trimming were derived from the DNA, and the V and J assignments and clone size from that table. The repertoire includes about 160,000 clones, just over 85% of them detected once, and less than 3.5% sits in the top ten. Germline V CDR1 and CDR2: SGHAT, FQNNGV. The CDR3 runs to 17 residues. V lost 2 bases and J lost 0; bases outside the gene matches: 10. This clonotype originated in a man between 65 and 85 years old with acute or convalescent COVID-19. V is TRBV11-2 and J is TRBJ2-7; 7 bases map to TRBD2. The sequenced sample consisted of peripheral blood. The CDR3, as DNA: TGTGCCAGCAGCTTACCCGGCGCGGGAGCGCGCTCCTACGAGCAGTACTTC. As protein: CASSLPGAGARSYEQYF.